The source of this T cell receptor (beta chain) is a study of shared clonotypes between healthy human individuals. Study results and caveats: Despite large depth, rarefaction showed incomplete sorted-subset sequencing.

This CDR3 contains 12 residues. Germline CDR1 reads MNHEY; CDR2 reads SVGAGI. V shed 4 bases and J shed 5 bases, with 6 bases lying between them. Profiling relied on immunoSEQ multiplex PCR, and the TCRdb table lists in-frame clones only, not all of them. The sample yields some 2,000,000 clones, approximately 95% seen once. Notes on this clone: The antigen remains unidentified.

Sequenced sample: naive CD4+ T cells sorted from blood. Sample subset: CD45RA+ positively selected. The gene calls are TRBV6-5 and TRBJ2-1; D gene ambiguous. The sequence derives from a man younger than 35 in good health. CDR3 in amino acids: CASSWFHNEQFF. The DNA for the CDR3 is TGTGCCAGCAGTTGGTTCCACAATGAGCAGTTCTTC.